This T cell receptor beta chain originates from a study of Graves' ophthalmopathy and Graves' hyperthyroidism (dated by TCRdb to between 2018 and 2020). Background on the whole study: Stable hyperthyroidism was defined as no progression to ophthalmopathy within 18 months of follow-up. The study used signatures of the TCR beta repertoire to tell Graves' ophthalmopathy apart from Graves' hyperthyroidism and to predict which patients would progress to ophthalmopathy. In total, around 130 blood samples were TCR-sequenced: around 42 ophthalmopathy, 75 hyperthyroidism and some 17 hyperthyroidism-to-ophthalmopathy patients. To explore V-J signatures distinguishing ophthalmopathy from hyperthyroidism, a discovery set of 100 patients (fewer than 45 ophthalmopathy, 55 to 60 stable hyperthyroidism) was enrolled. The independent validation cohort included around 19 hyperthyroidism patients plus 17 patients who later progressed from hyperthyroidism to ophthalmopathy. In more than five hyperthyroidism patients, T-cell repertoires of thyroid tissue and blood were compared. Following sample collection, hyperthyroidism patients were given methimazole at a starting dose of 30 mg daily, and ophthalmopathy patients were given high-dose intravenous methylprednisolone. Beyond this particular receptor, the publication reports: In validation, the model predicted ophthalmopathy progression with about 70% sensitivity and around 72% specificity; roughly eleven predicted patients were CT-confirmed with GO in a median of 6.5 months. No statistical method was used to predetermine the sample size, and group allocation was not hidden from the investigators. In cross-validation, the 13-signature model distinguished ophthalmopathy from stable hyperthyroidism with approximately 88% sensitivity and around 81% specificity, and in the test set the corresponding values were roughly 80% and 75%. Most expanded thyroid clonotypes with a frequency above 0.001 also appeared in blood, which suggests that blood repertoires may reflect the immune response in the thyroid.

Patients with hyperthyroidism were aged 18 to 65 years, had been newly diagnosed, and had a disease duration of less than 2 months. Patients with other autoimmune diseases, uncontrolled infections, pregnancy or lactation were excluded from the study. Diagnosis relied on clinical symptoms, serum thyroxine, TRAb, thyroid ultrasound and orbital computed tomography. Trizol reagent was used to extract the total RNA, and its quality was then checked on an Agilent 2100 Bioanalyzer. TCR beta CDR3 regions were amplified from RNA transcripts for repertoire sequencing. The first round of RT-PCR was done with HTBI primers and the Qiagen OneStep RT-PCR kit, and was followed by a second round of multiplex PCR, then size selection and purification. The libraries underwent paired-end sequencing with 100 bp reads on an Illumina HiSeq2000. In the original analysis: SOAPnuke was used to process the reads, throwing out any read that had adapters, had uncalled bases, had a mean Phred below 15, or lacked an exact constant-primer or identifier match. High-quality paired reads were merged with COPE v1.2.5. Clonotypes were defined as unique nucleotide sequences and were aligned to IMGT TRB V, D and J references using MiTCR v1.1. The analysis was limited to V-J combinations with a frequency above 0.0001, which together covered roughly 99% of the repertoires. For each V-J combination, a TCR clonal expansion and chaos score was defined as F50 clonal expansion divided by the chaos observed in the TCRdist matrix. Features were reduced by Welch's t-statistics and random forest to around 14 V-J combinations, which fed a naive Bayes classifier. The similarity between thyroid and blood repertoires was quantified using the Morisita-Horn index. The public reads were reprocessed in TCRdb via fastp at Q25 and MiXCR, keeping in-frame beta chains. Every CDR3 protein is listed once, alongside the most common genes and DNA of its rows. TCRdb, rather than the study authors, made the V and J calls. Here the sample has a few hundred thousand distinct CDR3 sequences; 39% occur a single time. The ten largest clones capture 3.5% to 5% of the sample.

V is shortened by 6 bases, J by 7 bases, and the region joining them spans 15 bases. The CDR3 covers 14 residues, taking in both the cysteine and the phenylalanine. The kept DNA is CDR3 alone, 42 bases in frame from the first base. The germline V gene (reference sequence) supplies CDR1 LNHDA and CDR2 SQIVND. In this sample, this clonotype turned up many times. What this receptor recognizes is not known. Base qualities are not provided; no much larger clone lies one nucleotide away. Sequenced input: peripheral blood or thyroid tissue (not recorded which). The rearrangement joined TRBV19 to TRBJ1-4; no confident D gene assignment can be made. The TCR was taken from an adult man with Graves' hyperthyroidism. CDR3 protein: CASSVSRRGEKLFF. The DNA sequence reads TGTGCCAGTAGCGTCTCCAGGCGGGGTGAAAAACTGTTTTTT.